This passage covers 25 T cell receptor beta chains from one sample sequenced in a study of cytotoxic CD8 clonotypes in ibrutinib-treated CLL. Sequenced by immunoSEQ multiplex PCR; TCRdb stores in-frame clones only, minus some. The sample consists of roughly 250,000 clones, around 70% of them appearing once. This specimen consisted of PBMCs, obtained after 24 months of ibrutinib treatment. Receptor source: a human donor with chronic lymphocytic leukemia.

V and J are TRBV7-3 and TRBJ2-3; D is uncertain. V was trimmed by 5 bases and J by 2 bases, leaving 14 bases between them. CDR1 and CDR2 from the germline V gene are SGHTA and FQGTGA. The CDR3 contains 15 residues. The CDR3 DNA is TGTGCCAGCAGCCGACTCGGACCAGACACAGATACGCAGTATTTT. Translating gives CASSRLGPDTDTQYF.

The chain has TRBV19 and TRBJ1-5; D may be TRBD1 (6 bases). From germline, CDR1 is LNHDA and CDR2 SQIVND (reference sequence). The CDR3 runs 15 residues. V lost 5 bases and J 2 bases, leaving 13 bases between the germline ends. The DNA of the CDR3 is TGTGCCAGTAGTCTAGGGACAATGGGCAATCAGCCCCAGCATTTT. This translates into CASSLGTMGNQPQHF.

The chain combines TRBV29-1 with TRBJ2-1; maybe TRBD1 (7 bases). V lost 6 bases and J 10 bases, leaving 25 bases between the germline ends. The CDR3 contains 15 residues. Per germline, CDR1 SQVTM and CDR2 ANQGSEA. For the CDR3, the DNA is TGCAGCGTCGCTCCAGGGGACCCAGGGGGAGGAGAGCAGTTCTTC. This translates into CSVAPGDPGGGEQFF.

J is TRBJ1-5 and V is TRBV19, with D hard to call. The CDR3 covers 12 residues. CDR1 and CDR2 (germline): LNHDA, SQIVND (reference sequence). V lost 4 bases and J lost 4, with 5 bases in between. The CDR3 bases are TGTGCCAGTAGTAATAAGAATCAGCCCCAGCATTTT. It codes for CASSNKNQPQHF.

This clone was counted a single time. CDR3 region: CASSFDISTYEQYF. For the CDR3, the DNA is TGTGCCAGCAGCTTCGATATCTCCACCTACGAGCAGTACTTC. This chain connects TRBV5-6 to TRBJ2-7; D is undetermined. The CDR3 extends over 14 amino acids. V dropped 2 bases and J dropped 2 bases, with 11 bases sitting between them. Per the germline V gene, CDR1 is SGHDT and CDR2 is YYEEEE.

The chain combines TRBV11-2 with TRBJ1-1; D is unclear. The CDR3 is 15 amino acids. The germline CDR1 and CDR2 sequences are SGHAT and FQNNGV. V was trimmed by 1 base and J by 3 bases, leaving 12 bases between them. The CDR3 nucleotides read TGTGCCAGCAGCTTAGGGCTGGGTTCGGACACTGAAGCTTTCTTT. Its protein is CASSLGLGSDTEAFF.

Concerning this clone itself: Other nucleotide sequences in the sample specify the same CDR3. The rearrangement links TRBV27 to TRBJ2-1, with TRBD2 matching over 8 bases. Trimming took 2 bases from V and 4 from J; bases not matched to a gene: 4. This CDR3 comprises 15 residues. Germline V CDR1 and CDR2: MNHEY, SMNVEV (reference sequence). The CDR3 protein is CASSLAGGRYNEQFF. CDR3 coding DNA: TGTGCCAGCAGTTTAGCGGGGGGAAGATACAATGAGCAGTTCTTC.

The sample holds one count of this clone. The chain recombines TRBV6-5 with TRBJ2-7; 7 bases are shared with TRBD2. V shed 0 bases and J 0 bases; nucleotides not matched to a gene: 2. There are 15 residues in the CDR3. Per germline, CDR1 MNHEY and CDR2 SVGAGI. The CDR3 loop is CASSYSGGDSYEQYF. CDR3 nucleotide sequence: TGTGCCAGCAGTTACTCGGGGGGGGACTCCTACGAGCAGTACTTC.

Concerning this clone: Other DNA sequences within the sample encode an identical CDR3. The chain uses TRBV18 and TRBJ1-1, with D uncertain. Germline-derived CDR1 and CDR2 are KGHSH and LQKENI. CDR3 length: 13 residues. The V gene lost 3 bases and the J gene lost 1 base, with 6 bases spanning the gap. As DNA, the CDR3 is TGTGCCAGCTCACCTCCGGAGAACACTGAAGCTTTCTTT. Protein: CASSPPENTEAFF.

This clone is a singleton in its sample. The V gene is TRBV6-5, the J gene TRBJ2-3; D not certain. The germline V gene has CDR1 MNHEY and CDR2 SVGAGI. The germline V and J ends were trimmed by 0 bases and 0 bases, with 4 bases remaining between them. The CDR3 runs 14 residues. CDR3 nucleotides: TGTGCCAGCAGTTACTCCTCCAGCACAGATACGCAGTATTTT. Amino acids: CASSYSSSTDTQYF.

V gene TRBV6-1 combines with J gene TRBJ2-7, with D unclear. The CDR3 covers 12 residues. Deletions cut 2 bases from V and 8 bases from J, with 10 bases between. Germline V gene lookup returns CDR1 MNHNS and CDR2 SASEGT. CDR3 loop: CASSELARKQYF. The CDR3 bases are TGTGCCAGCAGTGAACTCGCCAGGAAGCAGTACTTC.

The J gene is TRBJ2-5, the V gene TRBV18; D remains ambiguous. The length of the CDR3 is 17 residues. Between the trimmed V and J ends, which lost 3 bases and 0 bases, there was a span of 17 bases. CDR1 and CDR2 from the germline V gene are KGHSH and LQKENI. CDR3 nucleotides: TGTGCCAGCTCACCTTCCCTGGACGGAGAGTACCAAGAGACCCAGTACTTC. It yields the protein CASSPSLDGEYQETQYF.

The table lists this clone with a few counts. This rearrangement joins TRBV23-1 to TRBJ1-1; D is unclear. TRBV23-1 is placed among ORFs of uncertain function. The CDR3 spans 13 residues. Trimming stripped 2 bases from V and 11 bases from J, with 15 bases between. The CDR3: CASSQPFLGRAFF. The CDR3 DNA is TGCGCCAGCAGTCAACCTTTCTTAGGGAGGGCTTTCTTT.

The rearrangement links TRBV13 to TRBJ2-3; D tentatively reads TRBD1 or TRBD2 (5 bases each). The CDR3 runs 14 residues. V lost 3 bases and J 1 base, leaving 8 bases between the germline ends. Germline assignment: CDR1 PRHDT and CDR2 FYEKMQ (reference sequence). CDR3 region: CASSFGDGTDTQYF. DNA for the CDR3: TGTGCCAGCAGCTTTGGGGACGGCACAGATACGCAGTATTTT. The variable domain in full, with the rest retrieved from reference TRBV13 and TRBJ2-3, is AAGVIQSPRHLIKEKRETATLKCYPIPRHDTVYWYQQGPGQDPQFLISFYEKMQSDKGSIPDRFSAQQFSDYHSELNMSSLELGDSALYFCASSFGDGTDTQYFGPGTRLTVL.

This chain uses TRBV6-5 with TRBJ2-5; perhaps D is TRBD1 or TRBD2 (5 bases each). V lost 8 bases to trimming and J lost 1 base, with 11 bases between them. In germline, CDR1 is MNHEY, CDR2 SVGAGI. The CDR3 has 13 amino acids. The CDR3 here is CASRVGVQETQYF. The DNA for the CDR3 is TGTGCCAGCCGGGTGGGGGTCCAAGAGACCCAGTACTTC.

This clone was seen once. V gene TRBV7-2 combines with J gene TRBJ2-6; 11 bases are a match to TRBD2. J was trimmed by 3 bases and V by 4 bases; bases with no gene match: 11. Germline CDR1 reads SGHTA; CDR2 reads FQGNSA. The CDR3 is 19 amino acids. The CDR3 loop reads CASSSEMGLAGGGANVLTF. The CDR3 DNA reads as TGTGCCAGCAGCTCAGAAATGGGGCTAGCGGGAGGTGGGGCCAACGTCCTGACTTTC.

This clone turned up a few times. The rearrangement uses TRBV28 and TRBJ1-2, with 7 bases aligning to TRBD1. Germline assignment: CDR1 MDHEN and CDR2 SYDVKM. The ends lost 5 bases at V and 3 bases at J; junction bases unmatched: 12. This CDR3 has 16 residues. CDR3 loop: CASSATGARRDYGYTF. The CDR3 DNA is TGTGCCAGCAGTGCAACAGGGGCGAGACGGGACTATGGCTACACCTTC.

The rearrangement uses TRBV27 and TRBJ2-7; D is perhaps TRBD1 (6 bases). This CDR3 region has 14 residues. Per the germline V gene, CDR1 is MNHEY and CDR2 is SMNVEV (reference sequence). Trimming removed 4 bases at V and 7 bases at J, with 17 bases between. CDR3 sequence reads: CASSYTGRRGEQYF. In DNA form, the CDR3 reads TGTGCCAGCAGTTATACAGGGAGACGGGGAGAGCAGTACTTC.

The chain links TRBV29-1 to TRBJ2-3; D may be TRBD1 (7 bases). CDR1 is SQVTM and CDR2 is ANQGSEA in the germline V gene. The CDR3 loop spans 15 amino acids. Trimming left V 6 bases short and J 2 bases short, with 18 bases between. The CDR3 DNA is TGCAGCGTATCCGGTAAGGAGGGGGCCACAGATACGCAGTATTTT. This translates into CSVSGKEGATDTQYF.

In its sample, this clone was seen once. Distinct nucleotide sequences in the sample also encode this CDR3. The V gene is TRBV18, the J gene TRBJ1-2, with D possibly matching TRBD1 (6 bases). V lost 3 bases and J lost 5, with 10 bases in between. The CDR3 runs to 13 residues. Germline lookup yields CDR1 KGHSH and CDR2 LQKENI. This CDR3 is CASSPGGDYGYTF. In DNA form, the CDR3 reads TGTGCCAGCTCACCCGGGGGCGATTATGGCTACACCTTC.

This clone appeared a few times. This rearrangement joins TRBV27 to TRBJ2-7; tentatively, D is TRBD2 (5 bases). CDR1 and CDR2 from the germline V gene are MNHEY and SMNVEV (reference sequence). The CDR3 has 15 amino acids. Trimming stripped 6 bases from V and 5 bases from J, with 20 bases between. The CDR3 DNA follows: TGTGCCAGCAGCGGGCCGGGGTCTCTTACCGACGAGCAGTACTTC. It translates to CASSGPGSLTDEQYF.

This chain uses TRBV2 with TRBJ2-3, with a weak D call TRBD1 (6 bases). CDR3 length equals 14 residues. Trimming removed 6 bases at V and 2 bases at J, with 12 bases between. The germline V gene encodes CDR1 SNHLY and CDR2 FYNNEI. CDR3 amino acids: CASSPDRITDTQYF. The CDR3, as DNA: TGTGCCAGCAGCCCCGACAGGATCACAGATACGCAGTATTTT.

The rearrangement joins TRBV6-5 to TRBJ2-5; D gene unclear. The CDR3 loop spans 13 amino acids. CDR1 is MNHEY, CDR2 SVGAGI, per germline. With 5 bases removed from V and 2 bases from J, the gap between germline ends came to 9 bases. This CDR3 reads CASSIGQQETQYF. The DNA for the CDR3 is TGTGCCAGCAGTATAGGTCAACAAGAGACCCAGTACTTC.

This clone was seen more than once but under ten times. This chain's CDR3 is CASSMGTSGTFYEQYF. In DNA form, the CDR3 reads TGTGCCAGTAGTATGGGGACTAGCGGGACCTTCTACGAGCAGTACTTC. The chain recombines TRBV19 with TRBJ2-7; 13 bases line up with TRBD2. The trim removed 3 bases at V and 3 bases at J, leaving 5 bases unmatched. From germline, CDR1 is LNHDA and CDR2 SQIVND (reference sequence). The CDR3 loop spans 16 amino acids. Complete variable domain (other parts from reference TRBV19 and TRBJ2-7): DGGITQSPKYLFRKEGQNVTLSCEQNLNHDAMYWYRQDPGQGLRLIYYSQIVNDFQKGDIAEGYSVSREKKESFPLTVTSAQKNPTAFYLCASSMGTSGTFYEQYFGPGTRLTVT.

The genes are TRBV28 and TRBJ2-7, with TRBD1 matching 8 bases. CDR1 MDHEN and CDR2 SYDVKM come from the germline V gene. With 1 base clipped from V and 4 bases from J, the junction kept 6 bases outside the gene matches. The CDR3 consists of 15 residues. CDR3 DNA sequence: TGTGCCAGCAGTTTATTCGTTGGGACAGGTTACGAGCAGTACTTC. It yields the protein CASSLFVGTGYEQYF.